These 6 T cell receptor beta chains came from one sample sequenced in a study of cytomegalovirus exposure and HLA in healthy donors. Generated by immunoSEQ multiplex PCR, the TCRdb table keeps only in-frame clones and is missing some. The sample carries roughly 120,000 clones, around 86% recorded once. Sequenced input: PBMCs. All receptors come from a man younger than 35 in good health and CMV-seronegative.

This clone was detected only a few times. CDR3 amino acids: CASSSLIRYYEQYF. The CDR3 DNA reads TGTGCCAGCAGTTCCCTGATTAGATACTACGAGCAGTACTTC. This rearrangement joins TRBV6-5 to TRBJ2-7; D unclear. V gave up 4 bases and J gave up 3 bases, with 13 bases separating them. There are 14 residues in the CDR3. CDR1 and CDR2 (germline): MNHEY, SVGAGI.

J is TRBJ1-2 and V is TRBV7-9; D ambiguous. The germline V gene has CDR1 SEHNR and CDR2 FQNEAQ (reference sequence). CDR3 length equals 14 residues. Trimming removed 5 bases at V and 4 bases at J, with 14 bases between. This chain's CDR3 is CASSQREAVYGYTF. CDR3 DNA: TGTGCCAGCAGCCAAAGGGAGGCCGTCTATGGCTACACCTTC. The full variable domain, completed using reference TRBV7-9 and TRBJ1-2, is DTGVSQNPRHKITKRGQNVTFRCDPISEHNRLYWYRQTLGQGPEFLTYFQNEAQLEKSRLLSDRFSAERPKGSFSTLEIQRTEQGDSAMYLCASSQREAVYGYTFGSGTRLTVV.

This rearrangement joins TRBV5-3 to TRBJ2-7, with 9 nucleotides matching TRBD2. TRBV5-3 is labeled an ORF, and its function is uncertain. V lost 1 base and J lost 2; bases outside the gene matches: 7. The CDR3 has 16 residues. The CDR3 region is CARSLIGGGATYEQYF. The CDR3 coding sequence is TGTGCCAGAAGCTTGATTGGCGGGGGGGCAACCTACGAGCAGTACTTC.

This clone occurred once. The chain carries TRBV5-6 and TRBJ1-1; maybe TRBD1 (5 bases). V shed 4 bases and J shed 5 bases, with 18 bases lying between them. Germline V gives CDR1 SGHDT, CDR2 YYEEEE. The CDR3 spans 15 residues. CDR3 region: CASSPEDGRGTEAFF. CDR3 coding DNA: TGTGCCAGCAGCCCCGAGGACGGCCGGGGGACTGAAGCTTTCTTT.

V is TRBV11-3 and J is TRBJ1-1, with unresolved D. The CDR3 consists of 16 residues. V was pared by 4 bases and J by 0 bases, with 15 bases between. The V gene's germline CDR1 is SGHNT and CDR2 YENEEA. Here the CDR3 reads CASSSRMARLNTEAFF. CDR3 in DNA: TGTGCCAGCAGCTCTCGGATGGCCAGGCTGAACACTGAAGCTTTCTTT.

Note on this clone: The same CDR3 is also encoded by other DNA sequences in this sample. The chain combines TRBV14 with TRBJ1-2; D is perhaps TRBD1 (5 bases). CDR1 and CDR2 (germline): SGHDN, FVKESK. The CDR3 covers 12 residues. Deletions cut 2 bases from V and 5 bases from J, with 6 bases between. CDR3 nucleotides: TGTGCCAGCAGCCAAACAGGATATGGCTACACCTTC. It yields the protein CASSQTGYGYTF.